The rows below give T cell receptor beta chains drawn from one sample of a study of blood T cell repertoires in COVID-19. The repertoire was sequenced with immunoSEQ multiplex PCR; TCRdb's copy has only in-frame clones and lacks some. The sample contains under 95,000 clones, 80% to 90% of which appear only once. Sequencing input: peripheral blood. The receptors stem from a man aged 80 or over in a cohort sampled during active COVID-19. The CDR3 runs from the conserved cysteine through the conserved F or W. The order of the fields is D gene, J gene, V gene, clone size, CDR3 protein, CDR3 DNA. A D gene is named only where the DNA matches it firmly. Clone size is stated in some rows and not others, as once, few, many or a class when expanded.

>TRBD2|TRBJ2-3|TRBV6-1|NA
CASSEFSSGGAPDTQYF
TGTGCCAGCAGTGAATTTAGCAGCGGGGGGGCCCCAGATACGCAGTATTTT
>NA|TRBJ1-2|TRBV5-1|NA
CASSFGRVGSYGYTF
TGCGCCAGCAGCTTCGGAAGGGTGGGGAGCTATGGCTACACCTTC
>NA|TRBJ2-1|TRBV19|NA
CASSSQGFGSYNEQFF
TGTGCCAGTAGTAGCCAGGGCTTCGGCTCCTACAATGAGCAGTTCTTC
>NA|TRBJ1-2|TRBV5-1|NA
CASSLGGGRGYGYTF
TGCGCCAGCAGCTTGGGGGGAGGGAGAGGCTATGGCTACACCTTC
>TRBD1|TRBJ2-7|TRBV5-1|NA
CASSTGGQGDEQYF
TGCGCCAGCAGTACGGGGGGACAGGGGGACGAGCAGTACTTC
>NA|TRBJ1-2|TRBV29-1|NA
CSVFQGGNYGYTF
TGCAGCGTATTTCAGGGTGGGAACTATGGCTACACCTTC
>TRBD1|TRBJ1-2|TRBV28|NA
CASSLSYGTALNYGYTF
TGTGCCAGCAGTTTATCATACGGGACAGCTCTTAACTATGGCTACACCTTC
>TRBD2|TRBJ2-1|TRBV7-2|once
CASTGGLNEQFF
TGTGCCAGCACGGGGGGGCTCAATGAGCAGTTCTTC
>TRBD1|TRBJ2-1|TRBV2|NA
CASNKDRGEQFF
TGTGCCAGCAACAAAGACAGGGGTGAGCAGTTCTTC
>TRBD2|TRBJ2-3|TRBV19|NA
CASSILGGSTSTDTQYF
TGTGCCAGTAGTATCCTCGGGGGGTCTACTAGCACAGATACGCAGTATTTT
>TRBD2|TRBJ2-1|TRBV3-1/TRBV3-2|NA
CASSWASGGAEQFF
TGTGCCAGCAGTTGGGCTAGCGGGGGGGCTGAGCAGTTCTTC
>TRBD2|TRBJ2-1|TRBV4-2|NA
CASSPSLAGGLREQFF
TGTGCCAGCAGCCCGTCCCTAGCGGGGGGGCTACGGGAGCAGTTCTTC
>NA|TRBJ1-5|TRBV18|NA
CASSPTGLGNQPQHF
TGTGCCAGCTCACCAACGGGACTCGGTAATCAGCCCCAGCATTTT
>NA|TRBJ2-5|TRBV5-8|NA
CASRGRGEETQYF
TGTGCCAGCAGGGGCAGGGGTGAAGAGACCCAGTACTTC
>TRBD1|TRBJ2-2|TRBV5-1|few
CASSRDRGHDTGELFF
TGCGCCAGCAGCAGGGACAGGGGGCATGACACCGGGGAGCTGTTTTTT
>TRBD2|TRBJ2-2|TRBV28|NA
CASNPFGGANTGELFF
TGTGCCAGCAATCCTTTCGGGGGGGCGAACACCGGGGAGCTGTTTTTT
>NA|TRBJ1-5|TRBV28|NA
CASSPGRNNQPQHF
TGTGCCAGCAGTCCCGGGAGGAACAATCAGCCCCAGCATTTT
>TRBD1|TRBJ2-5|TRBV5-1|NA
CASSFGTAQETQYF
TGCGCCAGCAGCTTTGGGACAGCTCAAGAGACCCAGTACTTC
>TRBD2|TRBJ2-1|TRBV24-1|NA
CATSDRTSSGNEQFF
TGTGCCACCAGTGACCGGACTAGCTCCGGCAATGAGCAGTTCTTC
>NA|TRBJ2-2|TRBV6-5|once
CASNSYRGNTGELFF
TGTGCCAGCAATTCTTATAGGGGAAACACCGGGGAGCTGTTTTTT
>TRBD1|TRBJ2-3|TRBV7-9|NA
CASRKQGLSTDTQYF
TGTGCCAGCAGGAAACAGGGGCTTTCCACAGATACGCAGTATTTT
>TRBD2|TRBJ2-3|TRBV5-6|NA
CASSLWGGHPSTDTQYF
TGTGCCAGCAGCTTGTGGGGAGGGCACCCTAGCACAGATACGCAGTATTTT
>TRBD2|TRBJ2-5|TRBV9|NA
CASSVAAIAGQETQYF
TGTGCCAGCAGCGTAGCTGCGATAGCGGGGCAAGAGACCCAGTACTTC
>NA|TRBJ2-5|TRBV18|few
CASSPPGLNQETQYF
TGTGCCAGCTCACCACCAGGACTGAACCAAGAGACCCAGTACTTC
>NA|TRBJ2-7|TRBV10-3|NA
CAISESTPGYSYEQYF
TGTGCCATCAGTGAGTCGACCCCCGGGTACTCCTACGAGCAGTACTTC
>TRBD1|TRBJ1-2|TRBV2|once
CASSEGLEGAGGYTF
TGTGCCAGCAGTGAAGGATTGGAGGGGGCGGGTGGCTACACCTTC
>NA|TRBJ2-5|TRBV3-1/TRBV3-2|NA
CASSQGPETQYF
TGTGCCAGCAGCCAGGGGCCGGAGACCCAGTACTTC
>NA|TRBJ1-2|TRBV5-4|NA
CASSLGGSNYGYTF
TGTGCCAGCAGCTTGGGTGGGAGCAACTATGGCTACACCTTC
>TRBD1|TRBJ2-4|TRBV3-1/TRBV3-2|NA
CASSQMDRVGLNIQYF
TGTGCCAGCAGTCAGATGGACAGGGTGGGTTTAAACATTCAGTACTTC
>NA|TRBJ2-1|TRBV21-1|few
CASSKDGTGSYNEQFF
TGTGCCAGCAGCAAAGACGGAACAGGCTCCTACAATGAGCAGTTCTTC
>NA|TRBJ2-4|TRBV28|NA
CASKRVAKNIQYF
TGTGCCAGCAAAAGAGTAGCCAAAAACATTCAGTACTTC
>NA|TRBJ2-7|TRBV2|NA
CASSEGLALKQYF
TGTGCCAGCAGTGAAGGGCTAGCGCTCAAGCAGTACTTC
>TRBD1|TRBJ1-2|TRBV19|NA
CASSASPPGQGYGYTF
TGTGCCAGTAGTGCCTCCCCTCCGGGACAGGGCTATGGCTACACCTTC
>TRBD1|TRBJ1-1|TRBV28|NA
CASTPGQANTEAFF
TGTGCCAGCACCCCCGGACAGGCCAACACTGAAGCTTTCTTT
>NA|TRBJ1-5|TRBV24-1|NA
CATSDPQGQPQHF
TGTGCCACCAGTGATCCACAGGGTCAGCCCCAGCATTTT
>NA|TRBJ2-1|TRBV5-5|NA
CASSIGQLISYNEQFF
TGTGCCAGCAGCATCGGACAGCTCATCTCCTACAATGAGCAGTTCTTC
>TRBD1|TRBJ2-5|TRBV19|NA
CASPQGYRGERLKETQYF
TGTGCCAGTCCCCAGGGATACAGGGGTGAGCGGTTGAAGGAGACCCAGTACTTC
>TRBD2|TRBJ2-3|TRBV2|NA
CATKGLAGGSDTQYF
TGTGCCACCAAGGGACTAGCGGGGGGCTCAGATACGCAGTATTTT
>NA|TRBJ2-2|TRBV5-8|NA
CASSLSRDSNTGELFF
TGTGCCAGCAGCTTGAGCCGTGATTCTAACACCGGGGAGCTGTTTTTT